The 31 T cell receptor beta chains listed next were all sequenced from one sample in a study of Ad26.COV2.S vaccination and SARS-CoV-2 variants. This sample's treatment: 19 received Ad26.COV2.S at low or high dose, single or two shots; five or six received placebo; per-sample allocation not given. Collection of samples fell on day 63 after the first vaccine or placebo injection. Profiled with immunoSEQ multiplex PCR; TCRdb holds only in-frame clones, not every one. The table shows 300,000 to 350,000 clones, with almost 90% occurring only once. This specimen was peripheral blood, taken in a trial of Ad26.COV2.S vaccine versus placebo. All receptors derive from a person aged 18 to 59 who received the Ad26.COV2.S COVID-19 vaccine or a placebo.

The rearrangement links TRBV5-1 to TRBJ2-7; the D is unclear. This CDR3 is built from 13 residues. Germline loops: CDR1 SGHRS, CDR2 YFSETQ. The ends were cut back, 0 bases at V and 3 bases at J, with 7 bases in the middle. CDR3 in DNA: TGCGCCAGCAGCTTGGCGATTGACTACGAGCAGTACGTC. Protein: CASSLAIDYEQYV.

The chain employs TRBV5-1 and TRBJ2-2; D ambiguous. The CDR3 spans 15 residues. Trimming took off 0 bases at V and 7 bases at J, with 13 bases between the two ends. The germline gives CDR1 SGHRS, CDR2 YFSETQ. The CDR3 region has the DNA TGCGCCAGCAGCTTGGCTGTAGTTAACGACGGGGAGCTGTTTTTT. Encoded protein: CASSLAVVNDGELFF.

This clone was found once. The chain uses TRBV27 and TRBJ1-5; D gene uncertain. Per the germline V gene, CDR1 is MNHEY and CDR2 is SMNVEV (reference sequence). Trimming cost V 5 bases and J 5 bases, with 16 bases left between them. This CDR3 contains 15 residues. The CDR3 DNA follows: TGTGCCAGCAGTCTAGGAGGTCGGAGGGATCAGCCCCAGCATTTT. Protein sequence: CASSLGGRRDQPQHF.

This clone showed up just once. The CDR3 region has the DNA TGTGCCAGTAGTATAGTCGTCCCCTACGAGCAGTACTTC. Translation gives CASSIVVPYEQYF. The rearrangement uses TRBV19 and TRBJ2-7; D is unresolved. The CDR3 spans 13 residues. V was trimmed by 1 base and J by 2 bases, leaving 6 bases between them. Germline V gene sequence: CDR1 LNHDA, CDR2 SQIVND (reference sequence).

The gene calls are TRBV19 and TRBJ1-1; 9 bases are a match to TRBD1. CDR3 size: 13 residues. Germline values: CDR1 LNHDA, CDR2 SQIVND (reference sequence). V lost 6 bases, J lost 5 bases, and 4 bases stayed unmatched. CDR3 region: CASSTGTGTEAFF. The DNA of the CDR3 is TGTGCCAGTAGCACCGGGACAGGGACTGAAGCTTTCTTT.

The CDR3 sequence: CASSVEGSNTGELFF. CDR3 nucleotide sequence: TGTGCCAGCAGCGTAGAAGGGTCGAACACCGGGGAGCTGTTTTTT. The chain has TRBV9 and TRBJ2-2; D uncertain. This CDR3 has 15 amino acids. V lost 0 bases to trimming and J lost 0 bases, with 6 bases between them. The V gene's germline CDR1 is SGDLS and CDR2 YYNGEE.

Of note for this clone: The same CDR3 is also encoded by other DNA sequences in this sample. The chain uses TRBV27 and TRBJ1-5; D is undetermined. The length of the CDR3 is 14 residues. Germline loops: CDR1 MNHEY, CDR2 SMNVEV (reference sequence). The V end was cut by 3 bases, the J end by 3 bases, with 9 bases between. This chain's CDR3 is CASSLLGNNQPQHF. The CDR3 DNA reads TGTGCCAGCAGTTTGCTGGGGAACAATCAGCCCCAGCATTTT.

The rearrangement joins TRBV28 to TRBJ2-7; D possibly corresponds to TRBD2 (6 bases). Trimming removed 5 bases from V and 2 bases from J, with 28 bases in between. CDR3 length: 19 amino acids. Germline V gene lookup returns CDR1 MDHEN and CDR2 SYDVKM. The CDR3 DNA is TGTGCCAGCAGTCGAAATTCCGGCGGGGTACCCCTAGGAACCTACGAGCAGTACGTC. Its protein is CASSRNSGGVPLGTYEQYV.

The chain combines TRBV6-5 with TRBJ1-5, with a weak D call TRBD1 (6 bases). This CDR3 comprises 15 residues. V lost 6 bases to trimming and J lost 7 bases, with 19 bases between them. Germline V CDR1 and CDR2: MNHEY, SVGAGI. The CDR3 region is CASSPFEGDAQPQHF. CDR3 sequence (DNA): TGTGCCAGCAGCCCATTCGAGGGGGATGCACAGCCCCAGCATTTT.

The CDR3 coding sequence is TGTGCCAGCAGCCAACTTGCCAGAAGACTAGCGGGATTTGGGGGGGAGCTGTTTTTT. Translating it yields CASSQLARRLAGFGGELFF. The gene calls are TRBV4-2 and TRBJ2-2; 11 nucleotides align to TRBD2. In germline, CDR1 is LGHNA, CDR2 YNFKEQ. V lost 2 bases to trimming and J lost 8 bases; unmatched junction nucleotides: 16. The CDR3 is 19 residues long.

The chain couples TRBV5-5 to TRBJ2-3; D gene ambiguous. V lost 1 base and J lost 5, with 8 bases in between. Germline V gives CDR1 SGHKS, CDR2 YYEKEE (reference sequence). This CDR3 comprises 13 residues. The CDR3 DNA follows: TGTGCCAGCAGCTTGTCATTTGGAGATACGCAGTATTTT. Translated, it gives CASSLSFGDTQYF.

This chain uses TRBV6-2 or TRBV6-3 with TRBJ2-3; a possible D gene is TRBD2 (5 bases). V was shortened by 6 bases and J by 1 base, with 11 bases between the two germline ends. Per germline, CDR1 MNHEY and CDR2 SVGEGT. The CDR3 consists of 14 residues. This chain's CDR3 is CASSNGVRTDTQYF. CDR3 DNA: TGTGCCAGCAGCAACGGGGTCCGCACAGATACGCAGTATTTT.

The rearrangement uses TRBV24-1 and TRBJ2-7; D perhaps matches TRBD1 (6 bases). Trimming pared 1 base from V and 7 bases from J, leaving 10 bases between. Germline CDR1 and CDR2: KGHDR and SFDVKD. This CDR3 is 13 amino acids long. In DNA, the CDR3 is TGTGCCACCAGTGATTTAGGAAGGGGGGAGCAGTACGTC. This codes for CATSDLGRGEQYV.

The rearrangement uses TRBV12-3 or TRBV12-4 and TRBJ1-2; D is unclear. V dropped 0 bases and J dropped 5 bases, with 7 bases sitting between them. This CDR3 has 13 amino acids. The CDR3 spells CASSLAPRYGYTF. CDR3 DNA sequence: TGTGCCAGCAGTTTAGCCCCGAGGTATGGCTACACCTTC.

This chain connects TRBV15 to TRBJ2-5, with D tentatively TRBD1 or TRBD2 (7 bases each). The CDR3 is 13 amino acids. V lost 5 bases and J 4 bases, leaving 11 bases between the germline ends. Looked up from germline, CDR1 is LNHNV and CDR2 is YYDKDF (reference sequence). This CDR3 reads CATSVRGGETQYF. As DNA, the CDR3 is TGTGCCACCAGCGTCAGGGGGGGAGAGACCCAGTACTTC.

This chain joins TRBV2 and TRBJ2-1; 10 nucleotides agree with TRBD2. J gave up 9 bases and V 1 base, and 9 bases lay outside the gene matches. Germline assignment: CDR1 SNHLY and CDR2 FYNNEI. CDR3 length: 16 residues. CDR3 bases: TGTGCCAGCAGTGAAGGTTTGCTAGCGGGAGATGGTGAGCAGTTCTTC. Its translation: CASSEGLLAGDGEQFF. Using reference TRBV2 and TRBJ2-1 for the parts outside the CDR3, the full variable domain is EPEVTQTPSHQVTQMGQEVILRCVPISNHLYFYWYRQILGQKVEFLVSFYNNEISEKSEIFDDQFSVERPDGSNFTLKIRSTKLEDSAMYFCASSEGLLAGDGEQFFGPGTRLTVL.

The gene calls are TRBV4-1 and TRBJ2-1, with 10 positions matching TRBD2. The V gene's germline CDR1 is MGHRA and CDR2 YSYEKL. This CDR3 is 16 amino acids long. Unmatched junction bases numbered 6, after V lost 0 bases and J lost 7 bases. CDR3 bases: TGCGCCAGCAGCCAAGATCTAGCGGGAGCGCAGAATGAGCAGTTCTTC. Translating gives CASSQDLAGAQNEQFF.

This clone was detected a few times. The chain uses TRBV4-1 and TRBJ1-2; TRBD1 matches 7 bases. The CDR3 extends over 15 amino acids. The V gene's germline CDR1 is MGHRA and CDR2 YSYEKL. V shed 0 bases and J 3 bases; nucleotides not matched to a gene: 4. The CDR3 here is CASSQDYRGYYGYTF. The CDR3 DNA reads as TGCGCCAGCAGCCAAGACTACAGGGGTTACTATGGCTACACCTTC.

The chain recombines TRBV5-1 with TRBJ1-2; 9 bases are shared with TRBD1. The CDR3 runs 16 residues. Germline V CDR1 and CDR2: SGHRS, YFSETQ. The junction had 8 bases not matched to a gene; V was cut back by 2 bases and J by 3 bases. CDR3 in DNA: TGCGCCAGCAGCTTTGGGACAGGGCTTGCGGACTATGGCTACACCTTC. This sequence encodes CASSFGTGLADYGYTF. Full variable domain (missing parts from reference TRBV5-1 and TRBJ1-2): KAGVTQTPRYLIKTRGQQVTLSCSPISGHRSVSWYQQTPGQGLQFLFEYFSETQRNKGNFPGRFSGRQFSNSRSEMNVSTLELGDSALYLCASSFGTGLADYGYTFGSGTRLTVV.

The chain has TRBV28 and TRBJ1-6; D is unclear. V was clipped by 10 bases and J by 4 bases, with 11 bases between them. The CDR3 loop spans 13 amino acids. Per the germline V gene, CDR1 is MDHEN and CDR2 is SYDVKM. The CDR3: CAILDTYNSPLHF. As DNA, the CDR3 is TGTGCCATCCTTGACACTTATAATTCACCCCTCCACTTT.

V and J are TRBV29-1 and TRBJ2-5; TRBD2 matches at 10 bases. The germline CDR1 and CDR2 sequences are SQVTM and ANQGSEA. The V and J ends lost 4 bases and 5 bases, in that order; junction bases with no gene match: 10. This CDR3 region has 15 residues. The CDR3 DNA sequence: TGCAGCGTTGTCCCTCTAGCGGGAGATCGGGAGACCCAGTACTTC. Residues: CSVVPLAGDRETQYF.

CDR3 bases: TGTGCCAGCACCGAGACACAGACTAATGAAAAACTGTTTTTT. It specifies CASTETQTNEKLFF. The chain employs TRBV3-1 (or the pseudogene TRBV3-2) and TRBJ1-4; D is uncertain. Germline lookup yields CDR1 LGHDT and CDR2 YNNKEL (reference sequence). Trimming shortened V by 7 bases and J by 2 bases, and 11 bases separated the two germline ends. There are 14 residues in the CDR3.

The gene calls are TRBV29-1 and TRBJ2-1, with 7 bases that match TRBD2. From germline, CDR1 is SQVTM and CDR2 ANQGSEA. This CDR3 has 13 residues. Unmatched junction bases numbered 5, after V lost 5 bases and J lost 4 bases. CDR3 in DNA: TGCAGCGTTTCAGCGGGAAATTACAATGAGCAGTTCTTC. It specifies CSVSAGNYNEQFF.

The chain links TRBV3-1 (or the pseudogene TRBV3-2) to TRBJ2-2; TRBD2 aligns across 7 bases. V lost 6 bases to trimming and J lost 4 bases; unmatched junction nucleotides: 5. The CDR3 length is 14 residues. CDR1 and CDR2 from the germline V gene are LGHDT and YNNKEL (reference sequence). Here the CDR3 reads CASRGTTVTGELFF. In DNA, the CDR3 is TGTGCCAGCAGAGGGACTACAGTCACCGGGGAGCTGTTTTTT.

V usage is TRBV5-1 and J usage is TRBJ1-1; the D gene is possibly TRBD1 (6 bases). CDR1 and CDR2 from the germline V gene are SGHRS and YFSETQ. V lost 0 bases and J 4 bases, leaving 13 bases between the germline ends. This CDR3 spans 15 amino acids. The CDR3 loop is CASSLGWGASTEAFF. In DNA, the CDR3 is TGCGCCAGCAGCTTGGGTTGGGGGGCTAGCACTGAAGCTTTCTTT.

This sequence joins TRBV14 and TRBJ1-1, with D uncertain. CDR1 is SGHDN and CDR2 is FVKESK in the germline V gene. The CDR3 is 12 amino acids. V was pared by 8 bases and J by 5 bases, with 12 bases between. This CDR3 reads CASARFETEAFF. The CDR3 DNA sequence: TGTGCCAGCGCTAGATTTGAAACTGAAGCTTTCTTT.

The V gene is TRBV7-2, the J gene TRBJ1-2, with 7 bases fitting TRBD1. CDR1 is SGHTA and CDR2 is FQGNSA in the germline V gene. This CDR3 contains 16 residues. V lost 0 bases and J lost 1; bases outside the gene matches: 5. CDR3 sequence: CASSLALGQLNYGYTF. The CDR3 bases are TGTGCCAGCAGCTTAGCCCTGGGACAGCTTAACTATGGCTACACCTTC.

The chain has TRBV15 and TRBJ2-7; no definite D call. The CDR3 is 13 residues long. V was trimmed by 4 bases and J by 5 bases, leaving 12 bases between them. Germline assignment: CDR1 LNHNV and CDR2 YYDKDF (reference sequence). CDR3 bases: TGTGCCACCAGCATGCCGTTCAAGGACGAGCAGTACTTC. Amino acid sequence: CATSMPFKDEQYF. Together with reference TRBV15 and TRBJ2-7, the CDR3 gives the full variable domain: DAMVIQNPRYQVTQFGKPVTLSCSQTLNHNVMYWYQQKSSQAPKLLFHYYDKDFNNEADTPDNFQSRRPNTSFCFLDIRSPGLGDTAMYLCATSMPFKDEQYFGPGTRLTVT.

The chain's CDR3 is CASSSHVKTYGYTF. CDR3 DNA: TGTGCCAGCAGTTCCCATGTCAAGACCTATGGCTACACCTTC. The V gene is TRBV27, the J gene TRBJ1-2; D is uncertain. The CDR3 is 14 amino acids. CDR1 is MNHEY, CDR2 SMNVEV, per germline (reference sequence). Trimming removed 4 bases from V and 4 bases from J, with 13 bases in between.

The chain carries TRBV7-2 and TRBJ1-3, with D perhaps matching TRBD1 (5 bases). Germline V gene data show CDR1 as SGHTA and CDR2 as FQGNSA. V was trimmed by 2 bases and J by 0 bases, leaving 11 bases between them. This CDR3 is built from 16 residues. In DNA, the CDR3 is TGTGCCAGCAGCTTAAGGTGGGGGGTCTCTGGAAACACCATATATTTT. Translating it yields CASSLRWGVSGNTIYF.

V gene TRBV12-5 combines with J gene TRBJ1-4; TRBD1 agrees at 7 bases. Trimming removed 3 bases from V and 3 bases from J; junction bases left unmatched: 7. The CDR3 is made up of 16 amino acids. In germline, CDR1 is LGHNT, CDR2 FRNRAP. The CDR3 reads CASGFLTGQANEKLFF. CDR3 in DNA: TGTGCTAGTGGTTTCCTTACCGGACAGGCTAATGAAAAACTGTTTTTT.